This T cell receptor beta chain originates from a study of T-cell reconstitution after alpha-beta-depleted transplantation in children. Broader study findings: Alpha-beta T cells about two months after transplant reportedly derived from several hundred expanded graft clones.

This CDR3 has 17 amino acids. The germline gives CDR1 LGHDT, CDR2 YNNKEL (reference sequence). J lost 8 bases, V lost 2 bases, and 15 bases had no gene match. Preparation of the TCRbeta library involved a method that used unique molecular identifiers. Each CDR3 protein is one row after TCRdb ran MiXCR on the PCR reads. The sample shows some 600,000 distinct CDR3 sequences, about an eighth of them seen only once. This clonotype has just a few counts. Antigen: not known. The chain has TRBV3-1 and TRBJ2-1; 7 nucleotides line up with TRBD2. The source material was PBMCs, mostly from graft donor cells, sampled 360 days after TCRalphabeta/CD19-depleted stem cell transplant. The receptor was isolated from a male patient between 5 and 17 years old who had a stem cell transplant for acute myeloid leukemia, so the T cells may come from the graft donor. The CDR3: CASSQISGRRLGDEQFF. CDR3 DNA: TGTGCCAGCAGCCAAATCTCCGGGAGGCGCCTAGGCGATGAGCAGTTCTTC.